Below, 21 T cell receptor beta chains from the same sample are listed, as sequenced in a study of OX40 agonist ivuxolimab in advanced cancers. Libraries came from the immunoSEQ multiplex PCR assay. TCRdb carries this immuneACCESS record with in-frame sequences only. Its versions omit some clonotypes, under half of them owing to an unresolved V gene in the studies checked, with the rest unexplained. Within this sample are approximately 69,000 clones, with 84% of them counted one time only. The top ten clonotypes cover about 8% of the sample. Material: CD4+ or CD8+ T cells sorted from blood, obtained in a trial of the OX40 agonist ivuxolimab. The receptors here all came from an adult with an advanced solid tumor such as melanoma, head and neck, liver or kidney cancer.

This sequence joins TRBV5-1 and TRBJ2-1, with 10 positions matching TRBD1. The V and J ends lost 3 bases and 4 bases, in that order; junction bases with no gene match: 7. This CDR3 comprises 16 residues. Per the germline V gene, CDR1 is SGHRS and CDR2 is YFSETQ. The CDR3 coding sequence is TGCGCCAGCAGCTCCCGACAGGGGGCATCTTACAATGAGCAGTTCTTC. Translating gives CASSSRQGASYNEQFF. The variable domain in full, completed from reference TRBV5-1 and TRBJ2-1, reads KAGVTQTPRYLIKTRGQQVTLSCSPISGHRSVSWYQQTPGQGLQFLFEYFSETQRNKGNFPGRFSGRQFSNSRSEMNVSTLELGDSALYLCASSSRQGASYNEQFFGPGTRLTVL.

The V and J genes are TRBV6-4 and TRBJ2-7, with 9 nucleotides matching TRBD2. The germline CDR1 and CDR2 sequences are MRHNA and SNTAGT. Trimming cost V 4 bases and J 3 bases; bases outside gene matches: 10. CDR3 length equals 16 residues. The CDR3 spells CASSVKLAGRVYEQYF. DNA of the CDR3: TGTGCCAGCAGTGTGAAGCTAGCGGGGAGAGTCTACGAGCAGTACTTC.

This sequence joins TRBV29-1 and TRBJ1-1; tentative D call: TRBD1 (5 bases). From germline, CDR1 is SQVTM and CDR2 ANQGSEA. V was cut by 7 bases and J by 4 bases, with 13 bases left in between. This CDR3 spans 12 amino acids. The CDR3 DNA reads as TGCAGCGCGGGACGAGGGTTCACTGAAGCTTTCTTT. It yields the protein CSAGRGFTEAFF.

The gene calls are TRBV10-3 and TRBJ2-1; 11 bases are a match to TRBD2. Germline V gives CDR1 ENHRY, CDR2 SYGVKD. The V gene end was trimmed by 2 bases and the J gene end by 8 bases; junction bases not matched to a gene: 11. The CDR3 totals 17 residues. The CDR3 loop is CAISETIASGRRDEQFF. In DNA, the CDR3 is TGTGCCATCAGTGAGACCATTGCTAGCGGGAGGAGGGATGAGCAGTTCTTC.

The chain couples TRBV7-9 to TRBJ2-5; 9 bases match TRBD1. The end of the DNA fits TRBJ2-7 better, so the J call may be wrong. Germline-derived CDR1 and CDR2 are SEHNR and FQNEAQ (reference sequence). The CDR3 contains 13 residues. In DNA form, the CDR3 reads TGTGCCAGCGGGGGACAGGGATCCTACGAGCAGTACTTC. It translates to CASGGQGSYEQYF.

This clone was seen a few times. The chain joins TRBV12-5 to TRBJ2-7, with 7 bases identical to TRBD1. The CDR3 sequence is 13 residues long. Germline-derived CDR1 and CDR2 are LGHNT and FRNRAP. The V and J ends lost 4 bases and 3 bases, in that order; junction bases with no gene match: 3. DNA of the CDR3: TGTGCTAGTGGTTGGGACAGCTACTACGAGCAGTACTTC. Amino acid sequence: CASGWDSYYEQYF. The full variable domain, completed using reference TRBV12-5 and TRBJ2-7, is DARVTQTPRHKVTEMGQEVTMRCQPILGHNTVFWYRQTMMQGLELLAYFRNRAPLDDSGMPKDRFSAEMPDATLATLKIQPSEPRDSAVYFCASGWDSYYEQYFGPGTRLTVT.

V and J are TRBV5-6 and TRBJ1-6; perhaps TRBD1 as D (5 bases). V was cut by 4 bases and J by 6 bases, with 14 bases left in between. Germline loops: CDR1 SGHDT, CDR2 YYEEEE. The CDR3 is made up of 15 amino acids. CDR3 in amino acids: CASSRRGLGNSPLHF. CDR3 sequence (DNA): TGTGCCAGCAGCAGAAGGGGTTTAGGTAATTCACCCCTCCACTTT. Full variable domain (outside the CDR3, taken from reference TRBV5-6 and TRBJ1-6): DAGVTQSPTHLIKTRGQQVTLRCSPKSGHDTVSWYQQALGQGPQFIFQYYEEEERQRGNFPDRFSGHQFPNYSSELNVNALLLGDSALYLCASSRRGLGNSPLHFGNGTRLTVT.

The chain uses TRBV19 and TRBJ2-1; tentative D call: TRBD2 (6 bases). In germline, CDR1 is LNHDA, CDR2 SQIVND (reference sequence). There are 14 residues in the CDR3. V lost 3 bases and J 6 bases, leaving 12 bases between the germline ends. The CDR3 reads CASSMRETFNEQFF. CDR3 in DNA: TGTGCCAGTAGTATGCGGGAAACCTTCAATGAGCAGTTCTTC.

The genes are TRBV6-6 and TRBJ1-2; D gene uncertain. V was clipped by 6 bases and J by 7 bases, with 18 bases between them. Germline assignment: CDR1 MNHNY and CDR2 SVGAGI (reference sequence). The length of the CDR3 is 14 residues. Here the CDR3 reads CASRNLGGVAGYTF. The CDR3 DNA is TGTGCCAGCAGGAACCTCGGCGGGGTTGCTGGCTACACCTTC.

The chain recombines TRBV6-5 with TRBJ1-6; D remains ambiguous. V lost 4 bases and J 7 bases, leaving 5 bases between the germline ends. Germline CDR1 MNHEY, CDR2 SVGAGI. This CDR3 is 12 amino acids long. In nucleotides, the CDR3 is TGTGCCAGCAGTTCACCAAATTCACCCCTCCACTTT. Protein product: CASSSPNSPLHF.

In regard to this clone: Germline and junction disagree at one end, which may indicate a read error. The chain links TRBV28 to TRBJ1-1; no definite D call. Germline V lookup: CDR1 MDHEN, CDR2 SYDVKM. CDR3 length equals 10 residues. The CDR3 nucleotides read TGTGCCAGCAGCTTAGAAACCAGGACCTTT. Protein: CASSLETRTF.

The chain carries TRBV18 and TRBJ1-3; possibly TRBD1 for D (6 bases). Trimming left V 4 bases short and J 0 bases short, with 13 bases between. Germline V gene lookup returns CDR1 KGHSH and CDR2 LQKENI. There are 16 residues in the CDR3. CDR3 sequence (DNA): TGTGCCAGCTCACTCTTGGACAGCAGCTCTGGAAACACCATATATTTT. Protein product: CASSLLDSSSGNTIYF. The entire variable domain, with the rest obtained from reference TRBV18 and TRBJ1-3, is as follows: NAGVMQNPRHLVRRRGQEARLRCSPMKGHSHVYWYRQLPEEGLKFMVYLQKENIIDESGMPKERFSAEFPKEGPSILRIQQVVRGDSAAYFCASSLLDSSSGNTIYFGEGSWLTVV.

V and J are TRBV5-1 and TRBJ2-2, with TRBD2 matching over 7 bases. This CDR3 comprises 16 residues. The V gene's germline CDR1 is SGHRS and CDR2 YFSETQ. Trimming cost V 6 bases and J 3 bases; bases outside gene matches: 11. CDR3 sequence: CASNDGARGDTGELFF. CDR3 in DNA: TGCGCCAGCAACGATGGGGCCCGGGGGGACACCGGGGAGCTGTTTTTT.

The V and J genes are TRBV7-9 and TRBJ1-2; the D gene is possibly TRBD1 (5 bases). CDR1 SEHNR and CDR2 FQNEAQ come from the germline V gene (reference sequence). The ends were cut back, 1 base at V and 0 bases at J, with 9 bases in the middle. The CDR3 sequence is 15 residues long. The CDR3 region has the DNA TGTGCCAGCAGCTTAGGTGCAGGGACTAACTATGGCTACACCTTC. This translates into CASSLGAGTNYGYTF.

The CDR3 sequence is CASSFRTGEAFF. The CDR3 DNA follows: TGTGCCAGCAGCTTTAGGACTGGGGAAGCTTTCTTT. The chain recombines TRBV7-2 with TRBJ1-1; D remains ambiguous. The CDR3 consists of 12 residues. Trimming shortened V by 3 bases and J by 8 bases, and 10 bases separated the two germline ends. CDR1 SGHTA and CDR2 FQGNSA come from the germline V gene.

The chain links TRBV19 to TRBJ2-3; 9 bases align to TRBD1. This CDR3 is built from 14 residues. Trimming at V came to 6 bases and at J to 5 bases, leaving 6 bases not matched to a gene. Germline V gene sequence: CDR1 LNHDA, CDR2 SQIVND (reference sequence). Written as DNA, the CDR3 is TGTGCCAGTAGGAACAGGGGGCTTGGAGATACGCAGTATTTT. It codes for CASRNRGLGDTQYF. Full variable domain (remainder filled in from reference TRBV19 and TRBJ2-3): DGGITQSPKYLFRKEGQNVTLSCEQNLNHDAMYWYRQDPGQGLRLIYYSQIVNDFQKGDIAEGYSVSREKKESFPLTVTSAQKNPTAFYLCASRNRGLGDTQYFGPGTRLTVL.

The CDR3 region is CASEGGLNTEAFF. The CDR3 DNA follows: TGTGCTAGTGAGGGGGGCTTGAACACTGAAGCTTTCTTT. The chain links TRBV12-5 to TRBJ1-1; a possible D gene is TRBD1 (6 bases). The V gene's germline CDR1 is LGHNT and CDR2 FRNRAP. With 7 bases removed from V and 0 bases from J, the gap between germline ends came to 9 bases. The CDR3 loop spans 13 amino acids.

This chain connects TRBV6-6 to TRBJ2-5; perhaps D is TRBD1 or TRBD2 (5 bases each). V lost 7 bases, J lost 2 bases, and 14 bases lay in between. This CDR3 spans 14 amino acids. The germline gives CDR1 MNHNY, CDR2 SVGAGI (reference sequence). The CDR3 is CASIHGAVQETQYF. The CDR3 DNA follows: TGTGCCAGCATCCACGGGGCGGTTCAAGAGACCCAGTACTTC.

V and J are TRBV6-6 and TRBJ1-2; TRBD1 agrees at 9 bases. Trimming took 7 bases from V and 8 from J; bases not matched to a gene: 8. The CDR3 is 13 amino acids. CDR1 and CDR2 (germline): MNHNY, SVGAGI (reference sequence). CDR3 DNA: TGTGCCAGCATTTTGACAGGGGGGAGAGGCTACACCTTC. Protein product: CASILTGGRGYTF.

CDR3 residues: CASSSGQYNEQFF. CDR3 sequence (DNA): TGTGCCAGCAGCTCAGGACAGTACAATGAGCAGTTCTTC. The V gene is TRBV7-3, the J gene TRBJ2-1, with D possibly matching TRBD1 (6 bases). Trimming removed 4 bases at V and 4 bases at J, with 8 bases between. CDR1 and CDR2 from the germline V gene are SGHTA and FQGTGA. CDR3 size: 13 residues. Drawing the rest from reference TRBV7-3 and TRBJ2-1, the complete variable domain is GAGVSQTPSNKVTEKGKYVELRCDPISGHTALYWYRQSLGQGPEFLIYFQGTGAADDSGLPNDRFFAVRPEGSVSTLKIQRTERGDSAVYLCASSSGQYNEQFFGPGTRLTVL.

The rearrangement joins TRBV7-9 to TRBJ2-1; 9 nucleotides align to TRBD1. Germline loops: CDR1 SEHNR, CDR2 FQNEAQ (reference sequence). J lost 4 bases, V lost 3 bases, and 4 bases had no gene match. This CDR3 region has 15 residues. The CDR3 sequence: CASSFGDRVYNEQFF. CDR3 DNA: TGTGCCAGCAGCTTCGGGGACAGGGTTTACAATGAGCAGTTCTTC.